A selection of T cell receptor beta chains follows, all from one sample in a study of T-cell memory formation after mild COVID-19. TCRdb re-called the 5' RACE reads with MiXCR, one entry per CDR3 protein. In the table there are 15,000 to 20,000 distinct CDR3 sequences, roughly 25% of which are singletons. Sequencing input: PBMCs or a T cell subset sorted from them (not recorded which). These receptors were collected from a man aged 18-30 years who had mild COVID-19 (a few samples of this study predate the infection). Cell type and time point are not known. The CDR3 runs from the conserved cysteine through the conserved F or W. A D gene is named only where the DNA matches it firmly. A row's size may be missing; if present it is once, few, many or a size class.

j_call | d_call | clone_size | v_call | cdr3_aa | cdr3_nt
TRBJ1-5 | - | few | TRBV28 | CASSYRQEKIQPQHF | TGTGCCAGCAGCTACCGACAGGAAAAAATTCAGCCCCAGCATTTT
TRBJ2-1 | - | many | TRBV4-3 | CASSGPEYYNEQFF | TGCGCCAGCAGCGGCCCTGAATACTACAATGAGCAGTTCTTC
TRBJ2-1 | - | many | TRBV9 | CASSLGEGASYNEQFF | TGTGCCAGCAGCTTAGGGGAGGGGGCCTCGTACAATGAGCAGTTCTTC
TRBJ2-3 | TRBD2 | many | TRBV6-2/TRBV6-3 | CASSYVTSGESDTQYF | TGTGCCAGCAGTTACGTGACTAGCGGGGAGTCAGATACGCAGTATTTT
TRBJ1-2 | - | few | TRBV7-9 | CASRPTGTYGYTF | TGTGCCAGCAGACCCACAGGGACCTATGGCTACACCTTC
TRBJ1-1 | - | few | TRBV12-3/TRBV12-4 | CASSSRGEAFF | TGTGCCAGCAGCTCTCGGGGGGAAGCTTTCTTT
TRBJ2-3 | - | many | TRBV6-2/TRBV6-3 | CASSTFPSTDTQYF | TGTGCCAGCAGTACCTTTCCAAGCACAGATACGCAGTATTTT
TRBJ2-2 | - | many | TRBV6-5 | CASSSTGFGTGELFF | TGTGCCAGCAGTTCGACAGGTTTCGGCACCGGGGAGCTGTTTTTT
TRBJ2-4 | - | many | TRBV6-6 | CASSYQGYKNIQYF | TGTGCCAGCAGTTACCAGGGGTACAAAAACATTCAGTACTTC
TRBJ2-1 | TRBD1 | few | TRBV20-1 | CSATPNRGHEQFF | TGCAGTGCTACCCCAAACAGGGGACATGAGCAGTTCTTC
TRBJ1-1 | - | - | TRBV20-1 | CSATKTMNTEAFF | TGCAGTGCTACAAAGACCATGAACACTGAAGCTTTCTTT